This TCR beta chain was documented in a study of sequential checkpoint blockade in melanoma. Study as a whole: Each arm's sequence ended with maintenance nivolumab.

The treatment was: randomized to nivolumab then ipilimumab (arm A) or the reverse (arm B). None of the patients previously received DNA-damaging chemotherapy. From thawed PBMCs, live CD3+CD8+ cells negative for CD19 and CD56 were sorted. Some clones are missing from TCRdb's copy, which holds only in-frame ones; the method was immunoSEQ multiplex PCR. The sample includes approximately 40,000 clones, roughly 90% of them seen just once. This CDR3 spans 13 amino acids. Germline-derived CDR1 and CDR2 are MNHEY and SVGAGI. Trimming took off 9 bases at V and 5 bases at J, with 16 bases between the two ends. This receptor was identified in a human donor with melanoma. V and J are TRBV6-5 and TRBJ1-1; D may be TRBD1 (6 bases). Specimen: CD8+ T cells sorted from blood (inferred from file names), collected from a patient given nivolumab and ipilimumab in sequence. As DNA, the CDR3 is TGTGCCAGTCATGGTCAGGGGAGAACTGAAGCTTTCTTT. Its translation is CASHGQGRTEAFF.